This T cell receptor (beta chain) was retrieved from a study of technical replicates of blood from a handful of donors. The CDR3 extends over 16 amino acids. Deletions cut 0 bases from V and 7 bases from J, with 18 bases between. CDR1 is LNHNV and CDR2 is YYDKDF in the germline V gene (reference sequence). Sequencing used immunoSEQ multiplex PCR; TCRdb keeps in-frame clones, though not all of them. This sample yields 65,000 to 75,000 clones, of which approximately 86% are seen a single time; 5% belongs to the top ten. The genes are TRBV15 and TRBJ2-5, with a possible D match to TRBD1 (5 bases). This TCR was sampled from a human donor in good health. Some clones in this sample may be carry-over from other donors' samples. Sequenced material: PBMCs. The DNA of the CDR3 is TGTGCCACCAGCAGAGATCCGCAGGGTTCCTCTAGGACCCAGTACTTC. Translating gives CATSRDPQGSSRTQYF.